The next 18 T cell receptor beta chains were all read from a single sample in a study of CD8+ T cells in alopecia areata. Following extraction, RNA underwent reverse transcription to cDNA, which served as the sequencing template. Libraries were prepared by immunoSEQ multiplex PCR; TCRdb keeps only in-frame clonotypes and omits some of them. The sample has some 120,000 clones, 45% to 60% seen once; the top ten hold roughly 4.3%. Material: CD4+ T cells sorted from blood, obtained at week 0. The source of these receptors is a human donor with alopecia areata.

This clone was detected only a few times. The rearrangement links TRBV2 to TRBJ2-7; 10 nucleotides line up with TRBD2. The V segment lost 4 bases and the J segment 3 bases; nucleotides outside the gene matches: 3. This CDR3 has 14 amino acids. Germline-derived CDR1 and CDR2 are SNHLY and FYNNEI. In DNA form, the CDR3 reads TGTGCCAGCAGTGCAGCGGGAGGGAGCTACGAGCAGTACTTC. Translated: CASSAAGGSYEQYF.

The gene calls are TRBV9 and TRBJ1-3; D ambiguous. CDR1 and CDR2 (germline): SGDLS, YYNGEE. Trimming pared 2 bases from V and 4 bases from J, leaving 4 bases between. The CDR3 loop spans 12 amino acids. The CDR3 here is CASSVPGNTIYF. The DNA for the CDR3 is TGTGCCAGCAGCGTCCCGGGAAACACCATATATTTT. Based on the CDR3 plus reference TRBV9 and TRBJ1-3, the full variable domain is DSGVTQTPKHLITATGQRVTLRCSPRSGDLSVYWYQQSLDQGLQFLIQYYNGEERAKGNILERFSAQQFPDLHSELNLSSLELGDSALYFCASSVPGNTIYFGEGSWLTVV.

The chain links TRBV4-2 to TRBJ2-7; 10 bases agree with TRBD2. J gave up 6 bases and V 4 bases, and 6 bases lay outside the gene matches. This CDR3 comprises 14 residues. In germline, CDR1 is LGHNA, CDR2 YNFKEQ. The CDR3 region has the DNA TGTGCCAGCAGCCCTCTCAGCGGGGGGGCCGAGCAGTACTTC. Protein sequence: CASSPLSGGAEQYF.

The V and J genes are TRBV7-9 and TRBJ2-7, with unresolved D. The CDR3 has 17 amino acids. V was cut by 1 base and J by 4 bases, with 20 bases left in between. Per the germline V gene, CDR1 is SEHNR and CDR2 is FQNEAQ (reference sequence). The CDR3 spells CASSLGVGSLTDYEQYF. The DNA for the CDR3 is TGTGCCAGCAGCTTAGGGGTTGGATCCCTAACTGATTACGAGCAGTACTTC. The full variable domain, in which reference TRBV7-9 and TRBJ2-7 provide the parts outside the CDR3, is DTGVSQNPRHKITKRGQNVTFRCDPISEHNRLYWYRQTLGQGPEFLTYFQNEAQLEKSRLLSDRFSAERPKGSFSTLEIQRTEQGDSAMYLCASSLGVGSLTDYEQYFGPGTRLTVT.

This clone has a single count. The chain carries TRBV6-5 and TRBJ1-2; 8 bases are a match to TRBD1. The CDR3 covers 13 residues. Germline CDR1 MNHEY, CDR2 SVGAGI. V dropped 4 bases and J dropped 4; count of bases not matched to a gene: 2. This chain's CDR3 is CASSFGQGYGYTF. DNA for the CDR3: TGTGCCAGCAGTTTCGGACAGGGCTATGGCTACACCTTC.

This clone occurred a few times. The sample holds other DNA sequences that translate to the same CDR3. The chain combines TRBV19 with TRBJ2-1; 10 bases map to TRBD1. The junction had 3 bases not matched to a gene; V was cut back by 1 base and J by 6 bases. The V gene's germline CDR1 is LNHDA and CDR2 SQIVND (reference sequence). The CDR3 is made up of 15 amino acids. The DNA of the CDR3 is TGTGCCAGTAGTATAGGGACAGGGGGGATCAATGAGCAGTTCTTC. Protein product: CASSIGTGGINEQFF. The full variable domain, with the rest looked up from reference TRBV19 and TRBJ2-1, is DGGITQSPKYLFRKEGQNVTLSCEQNLNHDAMYWYRQDPGQGLRLIYYSQIVNDFQKGDIAEGYSVSREKKESFPLTVTSAQKNPTAFYLCASSIGTGGINEQFFGPGTRLTVL.

CDR3 sequence (DNA): TGCAGCGTTGAAGAACAGGGTCACGAGCAGTACTTC. Protein sequence: CSVEEQGHEQYF. The chain has TRBV29-1 and TRBJ2-7; possible D gene TRBD1, 6 bases. CDR3 length: 12 amino acids. Germline CDR1 SQVTM, CDR2 ANQGSEA. Trimming took 0 bases from V and 5 from J, leaving 8 bases between them.

V usage is TRBV10-3 and J usage is TRBJ2-1; 12 nucleotides agree with TRBD2. The CDR3 runs 14 residues. The germline V gene encodes CDR1 ENHRY and CDR2 SYGVKD. Losses at the gene ends were 8 bases for V and 9 bases for J; bases not matched to a gene: 8. This chain's CDR3 is CAIGSLAGGGEQFF. CDR3 DNA: TGTGCCATCGGGTCCCTAGCGGGAGGGGGTGAGCAGTTCTTC.

The chain joins TRBV5-1 to TRBJ2-7; the match to TRBD2 covers 7 bases. The CDR3 contains 16 residues. Germline CDR1 reads SGHRS; CDR2 reads YFSETQ. The V segment lost 0 bases and the J segment 6 bases; nucleotides outside the gene matches: 12. The CDR3 nucleotides read TGCGCCAGCAGCTTGGAGGTGACGGCTAGCGGATCCGAGCAGTACTTC. It is translated as CASSLEVTASGSEQYF.

CDR3 sequence (DNA): TGCGCCAGCAGCCAAACGGGGGGCGGGGAGACCCAGTACTTC. Translated: CASSQTGGGETQYF. V usage is TRBV4-1 and J usage is TRBJ2-5; possibly TRBD2 for D (7 bases). This CDR3 comprises 14 residues. V was clipped by 2 bases and J by 5 bases, with 12 bases between them. Germline CDR1 is MGHRA and CDR2 is YSYEKL.

The chain links TRBV2 to TRBJ2-7; TRBD2 might be the D (5 bases). Germline CDR1 is SNHLY and CDR2 is FYNNEI. The length of the CDR3 is 21 residues. CDR3: CARPPGSQHTDHPPLSYEQYF. CDR3 nucleotides: TGTGCTAGACCCCCGGGGAGCCAGCACACCGATCACCCTCCCCTTTCCTACGAGCAGTACTTC.

The sample holds a few counts of this clone. This sequence joins TRBV6-5 and TRBJ2-1; 8 nucleotides agree with TRBD2. This CDR3 spans 14 amino acids. Trimming removed 7 bases from V and 10 bases from J; junction bases left unmatched: 12. Germline CDR1 MNHEY, CDR2 SVGAGI. DNA for the CDR3: TGTGCCAGCATTCCGAACGGGGGGGGAGGCGAGCAGTTCTTC. It is translated as CASIPNGGGGEQFF.

V usage is TRBV10-3 and J usage is TRBJ2-5, with D perhaps TRBD2 (5 bases). Looked up from germline, CDR1 is ENHRY and CDR2 is SYGVKD. V was cut by 8 bases and J by 3 bases, with 10 bases left in between. This CDR3 is 12 amino acids long. The CDR3 DNA sequence: TGTGCCATCCGAAGCGGAGAAGAGACCCAGTACTTC. Amino acid sequence: CAIRSGEETQYF.

Written as DNA, the CDR3 is TGTGCCAGCTCACCCAGCAGTCCCGGGACAGGGATTCATTGGGATACGCAGTATTTT. This translates into CASSPSSPGTGIHWDTQYF. The rearrangement uses TRBV18 and TRBJ2-3; 9 nucleotides align to TRBD1. J gave up 6 bases and V 3 bases, and 19 bases lay outside the gene matches. This CDR3 is built from 19 residues. Per the germline V gene, CDR1 is KGHSH and CDR2 is LQKENI. Full variable domain (remainder filled in from reference TRBV18 and TRBJ2-3): NAGVMQNPRHLVRRRGQEARLRCSPMKGHSHVYWYRQLPEEGLKFMVYLQKENIIDESGMPKERFSAEFPKEGPSILRIQQVVRGDSAAYFCASSPSSPGTGIHWDTQYFGPGTRLTVL.

The chain links TRBV5-4 to TRBJ2-7; the match to TRBD2 covers 13 bases. V dropped 3 bases and J dropped 2; count of bases not matched to a gene: 5. Germline lookup yields CDR1 SGHNT and CDR2 YYREEE (reference sequence). The CDR3 contains 16 residues. The CDR3, as DNA: TGTGCCAGCAGCTCCGGACTAGCGGGAGTCGCCTACGAGCAGTACTTC. It is translated as CASSSGLAGVAYEQYF.

CDR3 sequence (DNA): TGTGCCAGTAGTATAAACGGGGGAGCCTATGGCTACACCTTC. Encoded protein: CASSINGGAYGYTF. The chain couples TRBV19 to TRBJ1-2; a possible D gene is TRBD1 (5 bases). Trimming removed 2 bases at V and 4 bases at J, with 11 bases between. The CDR3 length is 14 residues. Germline loops: CDR1 LNHDA, CDR2 SQIVND (reference sequence).

The rearrangement uses TRBV7-9 and TRBJ1-1; the D gene is possibly TRBD1 (6 bases). Per germline, CDR1 SEHNR and CDR2 FQNEAQ (reference sequence). The germline V and J ends were trimmed by 5 bases and 4 bases, with 14 bases remaining between them. The CDR3 length is 14 residues. CDR3 bases: TGTGCCAGCAGCGCCATTACAGGGACCACTGAAGCTTTCTTT. Translated, it gives CASSAITGTTEAFF. Full variable domain (rest looked up from reference TRBV7-9 and TRBJ1-1): DTGVSQNPRHKITKRGQNVTFRCDPISEHNRLYWYRQTLGQGPEFLTYFQNEAQLEKSRLLSDRFSAERPKGSFSTLEIQRTEQGDSAMYLCASSAITGTTEAFFGQGTRLTVV.

The genes are TRBV30 and TRBJ2-2, with 7 bases matching TRBD2. V lost 3 bases and J lost 3; bases outside the gene matches: 7. This CDR3 spans 15 amino acids. The germline V gene encodes CDR1 GTSNPN and CDR2 SVGIG (reference sequence). DNA for the CDR3: TGTGCCTGGAGCCGAAGGACTAGTTACACCGGGGAGCTGTTTTTT. This translates into CAWSRRTSYTGELFF. Filled out from reference TRBV30 and TRBJ2-2, the complete variable domain reads SQTIHQWPATLVQPVGSPLSLECTVEGTSNPNLYWYRQAAGRGLQLLFYSVGIGQISSEVPQNLSASRPQDRQFILSSKKLLLSDSGFYLCAWSRRTSYTGELFFGEGSRLTVL.